This T cell receptor beta chain came from a study of T cells in Graves' hyperthyroidism and ophthalmopathy. Study at large: Upon initial diagnosis and before any treatment, peripheral blood was collected.

This clonotype was detected many times. Its cognate antigen is unknown. Amplification of TCR beta CDR3 regions was performed using RNA transcripts as template. With the HTBI primer set, the TCR CDR3 went through a first round of RT-PCR. In TCRdb, the multiplex PCR reads were re-called with MiXCR into one record per CDR3 protein. The data contain 250,000 to 350,000 distinct CDR3 sequences, 15% to 20% of them singletons. The germline V and J ends were trimmed by 0 bases and 4 bases, with 4 bases remaining between them. CDR1 and CDR2 (germline): LGHDT, YNNKEL (reference sequence). The CDR3 extends over 13 amino acids. Study results and caveats: Most clonotypes expanded in the thyroid (above 0.001) were also present in blood.

This chain joins TRBV3-1 and TRBJ2-1; D gene uncertain. The clonotype was recovered from a man aged 25 to 40 with Graves' hyperthyroidism. The specimen was blood. CDR3 bases: TGTGCCAGCAGCCAAGATGGTTACAATGAGCAGTTCTTC. Its translation: CASSQDGYNEQFF.